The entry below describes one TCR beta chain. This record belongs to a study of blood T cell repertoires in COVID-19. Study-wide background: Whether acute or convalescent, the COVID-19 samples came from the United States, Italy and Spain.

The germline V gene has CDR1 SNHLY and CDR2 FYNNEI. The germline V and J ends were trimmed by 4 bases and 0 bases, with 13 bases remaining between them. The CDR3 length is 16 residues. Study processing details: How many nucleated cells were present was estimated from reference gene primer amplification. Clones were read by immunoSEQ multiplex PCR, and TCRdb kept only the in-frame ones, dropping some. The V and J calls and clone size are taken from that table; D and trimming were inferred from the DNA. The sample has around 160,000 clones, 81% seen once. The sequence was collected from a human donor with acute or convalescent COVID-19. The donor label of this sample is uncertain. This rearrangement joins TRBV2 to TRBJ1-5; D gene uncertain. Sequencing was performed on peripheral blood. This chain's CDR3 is CASSGTEMISNQPQHF. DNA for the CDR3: TGTGCCAGCAGTGGCACAGAAATGATTAGCAATCAGCCCCAGCATTTT.